Listed below are T cell receptor beta chains from one sample, sequenced in a study of T-cell reconstitution after alpha-beta-depleted transplantation in children. TCRdb ran MiXCR on the PCR reads and lists one entry per CDR3 protein. The sample consists of fewer than 450,000 distinct CDR3 sequences, 15% to 20% of them appearing once. This specimen consisted of PBMCs, mostly from graft donor cells, obtained 360 days after TCRalphabeta/CD19-depleted stem cell transplant. The receptor set was obtained from a male patient under 10 years old who had a stem cell transplant for acute lymphoblastic leukemia, so the T cells may come from the graft donor. CDR3s include the opening cysteine and the closing phenylalanine or tryptophan. Fields, in order: J gene, V gene, clone size, D gene, CDR3 DNA, CDR3 protein. A D gene is named only where the DNA matches it firmly. Clone sizes are given selectively: once, few, many, or a class where the clone is expanded.

TRBJ2-3	TRBV4-3	many	TRBD2	TGCGCCAGCAGCCCCCGGACTAGCGGGAGCGTAAGCACAGATACGCAGTATTTT	CASSPRTSGSVSTDTQYF
TRBJ1-5	TRBV23-1	.	TRBD1	TGCGCCAGCAGAACCCCGGACAGGGAATGGAGTCAGCCCCAGCATTTT	CASRTPDREWSQPQHF
TRBJ2-1	TRBV12-3/TRBV12-4	few	.	TGTGCCAGCAGCCCTAATCTCCGAACCGGGACAGAGCAGTTCTTC	CASSPNLRTGTEQFF
TRBJ1-3	TRBV15	few	.	TGTGCCACCAGCAGAGATAGGAGGATCTCTGGAAACACCATATATTTT	CATSRDRRISGNTIYF
TRBJ2-3	TRBV3-1	.	TRBD1	TGTGCCAGCAGCCAAGTGACAGGGACAAGCACAGATACGCAGTATTTT	CASSQVTGTSTDTQYF
TRBJ2-1	TRBV28	few	TRBD1	TGTGCCAGCAGTTTACCAGGGGGACGTAAGGATGAGCAGTTCTTC	CASSLPGGRKDEQFF
TRBJ1-5	TRBV6-5	many	.	TGTGCCAGCAGTCTAGAGGCAAGGGTAAGGCCCCAGCATTTT	CASSLEARVRPQHF
TRBJ2-1	TRBV12-3/TRBV12-4	many	.	TGTGCCAGCAGTTTTTCCGACTACAATGAGCAGTTCTTC	CASSFSDYNEQFF
TRBJ2-3	TRBV6-7	many	TRBD2	TGTGCCAGCAGTGGACTAGCCCTTCGACGAACGCAGTATTTT	CASSGLALRRTQYF
TRBJ2-1	TRBV28	.	TRBD2	TGTGCCAGCAGTTTTACTAGCGGGAGGGAGGAGGGGCAATATGAGCAGTTCTTC	CASSFTSGREEGQYEQFF
TRBJ1-4	TRBV10-2	few	.	TGCGCCAGCAGCGTCAGGGGAACTAATGAAAAACTGTTTTTT	CASSVRGTNEKLFF
TRBJ1-5	TRBV28	.	.	TGTGCCAGCAGACCGGGACACCGAGATCAGCCCCAGCATTTT	CASRPGHRDQPQHF
TRBJ2-7	TRBV4-1	many	.	TGCGCCAGCAGCCAAGATCCCCTCTACGAGCAGTACTTC	CASSQDPLYEQYF
TRBJ2-3	TRBV5-5	few	.	TGTGCCAGCACCCTGACGGATACAGATACGCAGTATTTT	CASTLTDTDTQYF
TRBJ2-2	TRBV7-9	.	.	TGTGCCAGCAGCGAAGATCTCGGGGAGCTGTTTTTT	CASSEDLGELFF
TRBJ1-5	TRBV6-5	.	.	TGTGCCAGCAGTTACTCGATGAATCAGCCCCAGCATTTT	CASSYSMNQPQHF
TRBJ2-7	TRBV6-2/TRBV6-3	few	TRBD1	TGTGCCAGCAGTTACAGGTTGCCCGGGACAGAGATAAACTACGAGCAGTACTTC	CASSYRLPGTEINYEQYF
TRBJ2-3	TRBV5-1	many	TRBD2	TGCGCCAGCAGCTTGAGGGCGGGGGCAGATACGCAGTATTTT	CASSLRAGADTQYF
TRBJ1-6	TRBV27	few	.	TGTGCCAGCAGCGCCGCCTCCTATAATTCACCCCTCCACTTT	CASSAASYNSPLHF
TRBJ1-5	TRBV28	many	TRBD1	TGTGCCAGCAGGCTACAGGGGGCTAATCAGCCCCAGCATTTT	CASRLQGANQPQHF
TRBJ1-1	TRBV28	many	TRBD1	TGTGCCAGCAGTTCGACAGGGGCGCGGAGCACTGAAGCTTTCTTT	CASSSTGARSTEAFF
TRBJ2-7	TRBV6-1	many	.	TGTGCCAGCAGTCGGGACCCCTACTACGAGCAGTACTTC	CASSRDPYYEQYF
TRBJ1-1	TRBV7-8	.	.	TGTGCCAGCAGCTTGGGGACATCCAACACTGAAGCTTTCTTT	CASSLGTSNTEAFF
TRBJ2-5	TRBV2	.	.	TGTGCCAGTCCGGTGTCTCAGGGGGTTAGCGGTTGGACCCAGTACTTC	CASPVSQGVSGWTQYF
TRBJ2-7	TRBV7-2	.	TRBD2	TGTGCCAGCAGCTTGGGGGGACTAGATTACGAGCAGTACTTC	CASSLGGLDYEQYF
TRBJ2-3	TRBV29-1	many	.	TGCAGCGGAGGGGCAGCAAAGAGCGCAGATACGCAGTATTTT	CSGGAAKSADTQYF
TRBJ2-7	TRBV12-3/TRBV12-4	few	.	TGTGCCAGCAGGCCAAGGACCGGACCCTACGAGCAGTACTTC	CASRPRTGPYEQYF
TRBJ1-2	TRBV20-1	.	.	TGCAGTGCTAGGTTTACAGGGATGCGGCCGGATGGCTACACCTTC	CSARFTGMRPDGYTF
TRBJ2-7	TRBV28	many	.	TGTGCCAGCAGAGGAGGGACCTACGAGCAGTACTTC	CASRGGTYEQYF
TRBJ2-7	TRBV4-2	many	TRBD1	TGTGCCAGCAGCCAAGGAGTCATCCGACAGGGGAACAACTACGAGCAGTACTTC	CASSQGVIRQGNNYEQYF
TRBJ2-2	TRBV4-3	.	.	TGCGCCAGCAGCCAAGACAGAAGTTTCGGCCCACCCGGGGAGCTGTTTTTT	CASSQDRSFGPPGELFF
TRBJ2-1	TRBV7-9	few	.	TGTGCCAGCAGCCCGGCGGGAAACTCCTACAATGAGCAGTTCTTC	CASSPAGNSYNEQFF
TRBJ2-1	TRBV7-8	many	.	TGTGCCAGCAGCTCACCAGGGGTGGGAGGCAATGAGCAGTTCTTC	CASSSPGVGGNEQFF
TRBJ2-1	TRBV14	.	.	TGTGCCAGCAGCCAATGGTACAATGAGCAGTTCTTC	CASSQWYNEQFF
TRBJ1-5	TRBV12-3/TRBV12-4	many	.	TGTGCCAGTAGGTGGGGGAGCAATCAGCCCCAGCATTTT	CASRWGSNQPQHF
TRBJ2-7	TRBV27	few	TRBD1	TGTGCCAGCAGTTCCCGGACCGGGACAGGCTACCACGAGCAGTACTTC	CASSSRTGTGYHEQYF
TRBJ1-6	TRBV7-9	.	.	TGTGCCAGCAGCGACAGGAATTTCCATTCACCCCTCCACTTT	CASSDRNFHSPLHF
TRBJ2-7	TRBV20-1	few	.	TGCAGTGCCACGGAGGGGGTGGGTTACGAGCAGTACTTC	CSATEGVGYEQYF
TRBJ1-1	TRBV5-1	.	.	TGCGCCAGCAGCTTGGCCGATGAGGTTCGGAGCTCCTTTAACACTGAAGCTTTCTTT	CASSLADEVRSSFNTEAFF
TRBJ2-4	TRBV27	few	TRBD2	TGTGCCAGCAGTCCCACACTAGCGGACCTAGCCAAAAACATTCAGTACTTC	CASSPTLADLAKNIQYF
TRBJ1-2	TRBV12-3/TRBV12-4	.	.	TGTGCCAGCAGTTTCAGGCCAGCAGGGGATGGCTACACCTTC	CASSFRPAGDGYTF
TRBJ2-1	TRBV4-1	.	.	TGCGCCAGCAGCCAACCTCTTAACAATGAGCAGTTCTTC	CASSQPLNNEQFF
TRBJ2-7	TRBV15	once	TRBD2	TGTGCCACCAGCAGAGATCGGGGAGGGACCTACGAGCAGTACTTC	CATSRDRGGTYEQYF
TRBJ2-4	TRBV7-6	many	.	TGTGCCAGCAGTCCCTCGGGTCTTAGCAAAAACATTCAGTACTTC	CASSPSGLSKNIQYF
TRBJ1-6	TRBV20-1	.	.	TGCAGTGTGGACCCTGATAATTCACCCCTCCACTTT	CSVDPDNSPLHF
TRBJ2-1	TRBV12-3/TRBV12-4	few	.	TGTGCCAGCAGTTTGGCGGTTTCTAGGTGGGATAACGACATCAATGAGCAGTTCTTC	CASSLAVSRWDNDINEQFF
TRBJ2-5	TRBV12-3/TRBV12-4	.	.	TGTGCCAGCAGCACCAGACAGACCCAAGAGACCCAGTACTTC	CASSTRQTQETQYF
TRBJ2-1	TRBV5-1	.	TRBD1	TGCGCCAGCAGCTTGCGTGGACAGGGAAACTTCTTC	CASSLRGQGNFF
TRBJ2-1	TRBV20-1	.	.	TGCAGTGCTAGTTACCGGACGTTTTCTTCCTACAATGAGCAGTTCTTC	CSASYRTFSSYNEQFF
TRBJ2-7	TRBV13	.	.	TGTGCCAGCAGCCCCCGACTAGACAGCGAGCAGTACTTC	CASSPRLDSEQYF
TRBJ2-7	TRBV11-2	few	TRBD2	TGTGCCAGCAGCCACATAGCGGGAGCCTACGAGCAGTACTTC	CASSHIAGAYEQYF
TRBJ2-7	TRBV28	few	.	TGTGCCAGCAGTCGGGGGACTTTGCTAACTTACGAGCAGTACTTC	CASSRGTLLTYEQYF
TRBJ1-1	TRBV4-3	few	TRBD1	TGCGCCAGCAGCCAAGAAACAGGGGACAACACTGAAGCTTTCTTT	CASSQETGDNTEAFF
TRBJ2-5	TRBV7-6	.	.	TGTGCCAGCAGCTTCCAGACAAGCCAAGAGACCCAGTACTTC	CASSFQTSQETQYF
TRBJ2-7	TRBV28	.	TRBD2	TGTGCCAGCAGCGAACTAGCGGCCCCTGGCGAGCAGTACTTC	CASSELAAPGEQYF
TRBJ2-1	TRBV20-1	few	.	TGCAGTGCTAGCGCGCCCAGCCAGGCCGACAATGAGCAGTTCTTC	CSASAPSQADNEQFF
TRBJ2-1	TRBV5-4	.	TRBD2	TGTGCCAGCAGGCGACGTTCTAGCGGGAGAGGGGTTGAGCAGTTCTTC	CASRRRSSGRGVEQFF
TRBJ2-2	TRBV5-1	many	TRBD2	TGCGCCAGCAGCTTGGGACTAGCAGCCACCGGGGAGCTGTTTTTT	CASSLGLAATGELFF